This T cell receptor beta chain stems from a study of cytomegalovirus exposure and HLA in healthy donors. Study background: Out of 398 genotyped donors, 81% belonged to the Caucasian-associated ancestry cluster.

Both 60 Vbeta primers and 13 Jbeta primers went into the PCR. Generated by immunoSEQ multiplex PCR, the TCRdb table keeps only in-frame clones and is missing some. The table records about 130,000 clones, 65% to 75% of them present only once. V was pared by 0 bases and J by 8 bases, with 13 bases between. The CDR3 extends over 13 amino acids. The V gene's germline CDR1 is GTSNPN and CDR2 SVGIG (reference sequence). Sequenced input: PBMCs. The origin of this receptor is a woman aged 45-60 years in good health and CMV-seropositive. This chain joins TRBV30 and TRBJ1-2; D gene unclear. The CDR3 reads CAWSVLGEGGYTF. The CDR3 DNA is TGTGCCTGGAGTGTACTGGGTGAGGGAGGCTACACCTTC.